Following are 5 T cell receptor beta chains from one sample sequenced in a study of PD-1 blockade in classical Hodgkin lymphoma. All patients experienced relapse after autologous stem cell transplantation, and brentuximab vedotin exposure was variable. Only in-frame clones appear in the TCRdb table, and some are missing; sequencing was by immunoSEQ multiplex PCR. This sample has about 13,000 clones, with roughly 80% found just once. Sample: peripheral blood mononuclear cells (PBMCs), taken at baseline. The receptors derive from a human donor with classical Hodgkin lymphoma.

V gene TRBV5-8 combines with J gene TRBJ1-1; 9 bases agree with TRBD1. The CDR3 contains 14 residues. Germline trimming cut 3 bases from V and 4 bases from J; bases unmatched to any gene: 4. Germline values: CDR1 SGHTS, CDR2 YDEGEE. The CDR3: CASSYRGRGTEAFF. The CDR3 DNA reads TGTGCCAGCAGCTACAGGGGGCGGGGCACTGAAGCTTTCTTT.

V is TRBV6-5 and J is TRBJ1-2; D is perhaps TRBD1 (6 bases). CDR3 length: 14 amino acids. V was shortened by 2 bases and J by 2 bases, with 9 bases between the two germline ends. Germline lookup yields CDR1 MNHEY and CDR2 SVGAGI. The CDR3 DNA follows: TGTGCCAGCAGTTACGGGGGCACGAACTATGGCTACACCTTC. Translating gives CASSYGGTNYGYTF.

The CDR3 reads CASSSLGEDASSEQFF. In DNA, the CDR3 is TGTGCCAGCAGCTCACTAGGTGAGGACGCGTCGAGTGAGCAGTTCTTC. The V call is TRBV7-9, the J call TRBJ2-1; tentative D call: TRBD2 (5 bases). Germline V gene sequence: CDR1 SEHNR, CDR2 FQNEAQ (reference sequence). Trimming shortened V by 4 bases and J by 9 bases, and 22 bases separated the two germline ends. The CDR3 runs 16 residues. Full variable domain (rest looked up from reference TRBV7-9 and TRBJ2-1): DTGVSQNPRHKITKRGQNVTFRCDPISEHNRLYWYRQTLGQGPEFLTYFQNEAQLEKSRLLSDRFSAERPKGSFSTLEIQRTEQGDSAMYLCASSSLGEDASSEQFFGPGTRLTVL.

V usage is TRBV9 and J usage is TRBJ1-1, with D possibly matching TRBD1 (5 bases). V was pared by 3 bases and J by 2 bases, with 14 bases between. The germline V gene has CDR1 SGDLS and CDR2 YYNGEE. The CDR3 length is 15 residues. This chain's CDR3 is CASSGGLGVNTEAFF. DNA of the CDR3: TGTGCCAGCAGCGGGGGCCTAGGGGTCAACACTGAAGCTTTCTTT.

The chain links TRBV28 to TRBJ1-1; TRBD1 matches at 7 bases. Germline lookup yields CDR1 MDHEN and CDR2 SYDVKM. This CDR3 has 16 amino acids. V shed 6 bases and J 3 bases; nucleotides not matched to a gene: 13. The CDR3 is CASRKGGLVGYTEAFF. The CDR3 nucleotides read TGTGCCAGCAGAAAAGGGGGCCTCGTGGGTTACACTGAAGCTTTCTTT.